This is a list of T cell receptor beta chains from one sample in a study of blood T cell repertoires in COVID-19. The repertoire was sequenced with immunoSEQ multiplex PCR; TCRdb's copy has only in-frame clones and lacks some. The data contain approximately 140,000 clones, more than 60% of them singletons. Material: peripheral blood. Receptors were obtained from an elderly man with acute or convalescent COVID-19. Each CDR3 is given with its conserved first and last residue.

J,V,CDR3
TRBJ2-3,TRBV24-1,CATSDTQGFTDTQYF
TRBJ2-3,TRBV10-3,CATRAQTGGAPDTQYF
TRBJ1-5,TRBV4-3,CASSHHRGENQPQHF
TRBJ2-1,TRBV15,CATSPRDSKRFF
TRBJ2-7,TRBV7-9,CASSEWTGFYEQYF
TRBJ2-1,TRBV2,CASRGLAGGQYNEQFF
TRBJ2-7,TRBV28,CASYRDYEQYF
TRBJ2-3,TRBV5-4,CASRPGRTSLAADTQYF
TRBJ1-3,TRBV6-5,CASSPTGISGNTIYF
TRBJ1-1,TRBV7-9,CASSLGEIRAFF
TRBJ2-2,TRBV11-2,CASSLGLADYGELFF
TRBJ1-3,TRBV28,CASTSMGRRPSGNTIYF
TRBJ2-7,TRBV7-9,CASSLDGTARSYEQYF
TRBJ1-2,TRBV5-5,CASRSGLNYGYTF
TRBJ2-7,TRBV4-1,CASSQLLVGEQYF
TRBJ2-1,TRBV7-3,CASSFRGGWNEQFF
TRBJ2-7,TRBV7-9,CASSRRAGDHEQYF
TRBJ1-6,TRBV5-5,CASSLSEFAGWSLHF
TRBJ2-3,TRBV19,CASSPGGTVFTDTQYF
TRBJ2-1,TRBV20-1,CSQGLANEQFF
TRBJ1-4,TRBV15,CATSRHRDIYEKLFF
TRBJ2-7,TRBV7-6,CASSIRQGYEQYF
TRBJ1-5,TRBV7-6,CASSLGQGVGNQPQHF
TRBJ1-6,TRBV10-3,CAIGSHNSPLHF
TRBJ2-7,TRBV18,CASSPPSSRVGEQYF
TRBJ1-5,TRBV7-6,CASSLGTGNVQPQHF
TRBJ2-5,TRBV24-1,CATSDPSSGVETQYF
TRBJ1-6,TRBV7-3,CASSLFGSNNSPLHF
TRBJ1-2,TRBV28,CASVGGTGGYTF
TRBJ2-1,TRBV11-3,CASSPDRQGSNEQFF
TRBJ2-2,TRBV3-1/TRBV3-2,CASSVPGQGRTGELFF
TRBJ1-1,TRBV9,CASSVSSSTEAFF
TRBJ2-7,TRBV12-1,CASSFGDRDYEQYF
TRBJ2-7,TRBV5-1,CASSFPDRSGEQYF
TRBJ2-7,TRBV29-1,CSVSQRGLSYEQYF
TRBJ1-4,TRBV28,CASNRDISEKLFF
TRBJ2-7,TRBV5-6,CASSPTPTGWYEQYF
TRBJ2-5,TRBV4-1,CASSQESHSTGGARTQYF
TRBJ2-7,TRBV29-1,CSVRDRDRYEQYF
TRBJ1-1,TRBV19,CASSVGLGGDTEAFF
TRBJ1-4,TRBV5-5,CASTTGGNGEKLFF
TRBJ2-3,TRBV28,CASSPPEGGGARGTDTQYF
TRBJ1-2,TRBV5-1,CASSRGDQGAYGYTF
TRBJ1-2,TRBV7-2,CASSLGINRGGGYTF
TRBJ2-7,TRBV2,CASGAGGPEQYF
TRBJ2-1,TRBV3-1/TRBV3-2,CASSRSGGIYNEQFF
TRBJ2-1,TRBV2,CASSATGDEQFF
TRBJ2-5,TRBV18,CASSPGRQETQYF
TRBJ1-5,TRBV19,CASSSQGGSPQTAQHF
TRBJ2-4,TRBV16,CASSPPAGVDIQYF
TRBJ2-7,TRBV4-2,CASSRALAGFDEQYF
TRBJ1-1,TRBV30,CAWSVNRRTEAFF
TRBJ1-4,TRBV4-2,CASSQDKGGGEKLFF
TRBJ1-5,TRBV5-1,CASSLGGSNQPQHF